This T cell receptor (beta chain) appears in the sequencing data of a study of blood T cell repertoires in COVID-19. For the study at large: Donors in the United States, Italy and Spain gave samples during acute or convalescent COVID-19. T cells, B-cell-depleted T cells, or PBMCs supplied cDNA or gDNA.

Methods used by the authors: Nucleated cell number was recorded as an estimate derived from reference gene primer amplification. The repertoire was sequenced with immunoSEQ multiplex PCR; TCRdb's copy has only in-frame clones and lacks some. V and J calls and clone size are those listed in that table; D and trimming were worked out from the DNA. The sample has over 450,000 clones, about 91% seen once. The specimen was peripheral blood. The clonotype originates from a young man with COVID-19, enrolled during active disease.

DNA of the CDR3: TGTGCCAGCAGTTACTCGAGGCTAGCGGGGGGGTACAAAAACATTCAGTACTTC. Its translation: CASSYSRLAGGYKNIQYF. The chain is built from TRBV6-2 or TRBV6-3 and TRBJ2-4; the match to TRBD2 covers 12 bases. The V segment lost 0 bases and the J segment 3 bases; nucleotides outside the gene matches: 6. Germline assignment: CDR1 MNHEY and CDR2 SVGEGT. The CDR3 has 18 residues.